Listed below are T cell receptor beta chains from one sample, sequenced in a study of blood T cells in healthy people across ages. TCRdb re-derived calls from the 5' RACE reads in MiXCR, one entry per CDR3 protein. The table shows about 1.1 million distinct CDR3 sequences, with around two fifths occurring only once. The sequenced material came from blood. The receptor set was obtained from a man in his late teens or twenties in good health. Each CDR3 is given with its conserved first and last residue. Each record gives: J gene, CDR3 length, D gene, V gene, clone size, CDR3 DNA, CDR3 protein. D genes are given only for firm matches. Clone size is stated in some rows and not others, as once, few, many or a class when expanded.

J: TRBJ1-1; length: 14; D: TRBD1; V: TRBV7-6; size: -; DNA: TGTGCCAGCACCACTGGACAGGGAAACACTGAAGCTTTCTTT; CDR3: CASTTGQGNTEAFF
J: TRBJ2-1; length: 15; D: TRBD2; V: TRBV27; size: few; DNA: TGTGCCAGCAGATCCGGACTAGCGGGGTCCAATGAGCAGTTCTTC; CDR3: CASRSGLAGSNEQFF
J: TRBJ2-3; length: 13; D: -; V: TRBV6-1; size: few; DNA: TGTGCCAGCGAACGGGGTTTGCCAGATACGCAGTATTTT; CDR3: CASERGLPDTQYF
J: TRBJ2-6; length: 18; D: TRBD1; V: TRBV5-1; size: few; DNA: TGCGCCAGCGACTCAGGGACAGGGGCCAGCTCTGGGGCCAACGTCCTGACTTTC; CDR3: CASDSGTGASSGANVLTF
J: TRBJ2-3; length: 15; D: TRBD1; V: TRBV24-1; size: -; DNA: TGTGCCACCAGTGGTACAGGGGGCGGCACAGATACGCAGTATTTT; CDR3: CATSGTGGGTDTQYF
J: TRBJ1-1; length: 14; D: TRBD1; V: TRBV20-1; size: -; DNA: TGCAGTGCTAGACAGCAGGGGGCTTACACTGAAGCTTTCTTT; CDR3: CSARQQGAYTEAFF
J: TRBJ1-2; length: 15; D: TRBD1; V: TRBV10-3; size: few; DNA: TGTGCCGTAAGAAGCCCGGGACAGGGAGTTGGTGGCTACACCTTC; CDR3: CAVRSPGQGVGGYTF
J: TRBJ1-4; length: 17; D: TRBD1; V: TRBV6-5; size: -; DNA: TGTGCCAGCAGTTCCCAGGCACCTGAGACAGGGAACGAAAAACTGTTTTTT; CDR3: CASSSQAPETGNEKLFF
J: TRBJ1-1; length: 16; D: -; V: TRBV11-2; size: -; DNA: TGTGCCACCCACACACCCGCGGCGATCCCAAGGACTGAAGCTTTCTTT; CDR3: CATHTPAAIPRTEAFF
J: TRBJ1-2; length: 13; D: -; V: TRBV10-3; size: -; DNA: TGTGCCATCAGTGAGAAAGTCAACTATGGCCACACCTTC; CDR3: CAISEKVNYGHTF
J: TRBJ2-1; length: 18; D: TRBD2; V: TRBV14; size: -; DNA: TGTGCCAGCGGCCAAGGACTAGCGGGGAGGGGTCATTACAATGAGCAGTTCTTC; CDR3: CASGQGLAGRGHYNEQFF
J: TRBJ1-4; length: 17; D: TRBD1; V: TRBV20-1; size: few; DNA: TGCAGTGCTAGAGAGAAAATTTCAGGGGGCCACAGGGAAAAACTGTTTTTT; CDR3: CSAREKISGGHREKLFF
J: TRBJ1-2; length: 15; D: -; V: TRBV15; size: few; DNA: TGTGCCACCAGCAGAGAGTCTAACACTAACTATGGCTACACCTTC; CDR3: CATSRESNTNYGYTF
J: TRBJ1-2; length: 13; D: TRBD1; V: TRBV20-1; size: few; DNA: TGCAGTGCTTCAACAGGGGCCCAAAATGGCTACACCTTC; CDR3: CSASTGAQNGYTF
J: TRBJ1-2; length: 14; D: TRBD1; V: TRBV29-1; size: few; DNA: TGCAGCGTTGAAACCACAGGGGGTTTCTATGGCTACACCTTC; CDR3: CSVETTGGFYGYTF
J: TRBJ1-5; length: 14; D: -; V: TRBV6-1; size: -; DNA: TGTGCCAGCAGCGGGGGGCCGACAAATCAGCCCCAGCATTTT; CDR3: CASSGGPTNQPQHF
J: TRBJ1-2; length: 13; D: -; V: TRBV29-1; size: few; DNA: TGCAGCGTTGAGAAGACAGATGCCTATGGCTACACCTTC; CDR3: CSVEKTDAYGYTF
J: TRBJ1-6; length: 14; D: -; V: TRBV20-1; size: many; DNA: TGCAGTGCTAGGGACGGGACACTCAATTCACCCCTCCACTTT; CDR3: CSARDGTLNSPLHF
J: TRBJ2-7; length: 14; D: TRBD1; V: TRBV20-1; size: few; DNA: TGCAGTGCTCACCGGGACAGGGTGGTTCCCGAGCAGTACTTC; CDR3: CSAHRDRVVPEQYF
J: TRBJ1-1; length: 14; D: TRBD1; V: TRBV7-9; size: few; DNA: TGTGCCAGCAGCAGTTACAGGGGTGGCACTGAAGCTTTCTTT; CDR3: CASSSYRGGTEAFF
J: TRBJ2-3; length: 15; D: -; V: TRBV6-5; size: -; DNA: TGTGCCAGCAGTTACTCGACGCATCAAGGAGATACGCAGTATTTT; CDR3: CASSYSTHQGDTQYF
J: TRBJ2-3; length: 16; D: TRBD2; V: TRBV7-2; size: -; DNA: TGTGCCAGCAGCCTTGGGCGGGGGGGCGTCACAGATACGCAGTATTTT; CDR3: CASSLGRGGVTDTQYF
J: TRBJ1-2; length: 13; D: -; V: TRBV30; size: few; DNA: TGTGCCTGGATGGTTGTCAGGGGTTCTGGCTACACCTTC; CDR3: CAWMVVRGSGYTF
J: TRBJ1-2; length: 13; D: -; V: TRBV12-3/TRBV12-4; size: -; DNA: TGTGCCAGCAGCAAAAAAGCTAACTATGGCTACACCTTC; CDR3: CASSKKANYGYTF
J: TRBJ1-5; length: 14; D: -; V: TRBV20-1; size: -; DNA: TGCAGTGTGAAGGACAGTTATAGCAATCAGCCCCAGCATTTT; CDR3: CSVKDSYSNQPQHF
J: TRBJ2-7; length: 16; D: TRBD1; V: TRBV9; size: few; DNA: TGTGCCAGCAGCGTCACCGGGACAGGTGTCTACAATGAGCAGTACTTC; CDR3: CASSVTGTGVYNEQYF
J: TRBJ2-1; length: 14; D: TRBD1; V: TRBV6-6; size: many; DNA: TGTGCCAGCAGTTCCTCGGGACAGGGGAATGAGCAGTTCTTC; CDR3: CASSSSGQGNEQFF
J: TRBJ2-3; length: 15; D: -; V: TRBV7-9; size: -; DNA: TGTGCCAGCAGCTTAGCACTCAGTCGGACAGATACGCAGTATTTT; CDR3: CASSLALSRTDTQYF
J: TRBJ2-5; length: 16; D: TRBD2; V: TRBV3-1; size: -; DNA: TGTGCCAGCAGCCAAGAACTAGCGGTGATGGGGGAGACCCAGTACTTC; CDR3: CASSQELAVMGETQYF
J: TRBJ2-3; length: 18; D: TRBD2; V: TRBV7-9; size: few; DNA: TGTGCCAGCAGCTTAACGGGGGGGCCCCCAAGATTCACAGATACGCAGTATTTT; CDR3: CASSLTGGPPRFTDTQYF
J: TRBJ2-5; length: 15; D: TRBD2; V: TRBV20-1; size: -; DNA: TGCAGTGCTGAAAAGATAGCGGGGGGAAGGAATGAGCAGTACTTC; CDR3: CSAEKIAGGRNEQYF
J: TRBJ1-2; length: 12; D: -; V: TRBV11-2; size: -; DNA: TGTGCCAGCACCCAGGTCCGGGGTGGCTACACCTTC; CDR3: CASTQVRGGYTF